This is a list of T cell receptor beta chains from one sample in a study of blood T cell repertoires in COVID-19. The repertoire was sequenced with immunoSEQ multiplex PCR; TCRdb's copy has only in-frame clones and lacks some. The sample shows 76,000 or so clones, about four fifths of them seen only once. Specimen: peripheral blood. The origin of the receptors is a man between 50 and 59 years old with acute or convalescent COVID-19. The CDR3 runs from the conserved cysteine through the conserved F or W. A D gene is named only where the DNA matches it firmly. The size entry is marked missing in some rows and otherwise reads once, few, many or a size class.

CDR3 protein,CDR3 DNA,V gene,clone size,D gene,J gene
CASSRDTAPTDEQYF,TGCGCCAGCAGCCGTGACACTGCTCCGACCGACGAGCAGTACTTC,TRBV4-3,-,-,TRBJ2-7
CASGTDSSYEQYF,TGTGCCAGCGGGACGGACAGCTCCTACGAGCAGTACTTC,TRBV2,-,-,TRBJ2-7
CSVAGGYETQYF,TGCAGCGTTGCTGGAGGGTACGAGACCCAGTACTTC,TRBV29-1,-,-,TRBJ2-5
CASSLAGWLAGSYNEQFF,TGTGCCAGCAGCTTAGCAGGATGGCTAGCGGGCTCCTACAATGAGCAGTTCTTC,TRBV7-2,-,TRBD2,TRBJ2-1
CASSLGTSGGGYQETQYF,TGTGCCAGCAGCTTAGGAACTAGCGGGGGAGGGTACCAAGAGACCCAGTACTTC,TRBV7-6,-,TRBD2,TRBJ2-5
CASSERELGNSPLHF,TGTGCCAGCAGTGAAAGGGAGCTAGGGAATTCACCCCTCCACTTT,TRBV6-1,-,-,TRBJ1-6
CASSLEGRQYF,TGTGCCAGCAGTTTGGAGGGTAGGCAGTACTTC,TRBV28,-,-,TRBJ2-7
CASSLDRGGETQYF,TGTGCCAGCAGTCTTGACAGGGGGGGGGAGACCCAGTACTTC,TRBV27,once,TRBD1,TRBJ2-5
CASSLVGQGAWETQYF,TGTGCCAGCAGCTTGGTGGGACAGGGGGCGTGGGAGACCCAGTACTTC,TRBV5-6,-,TRBD1,TRBJ2-5
CASSHRDRANYGYTF,TGTGCCAGCAGTCACCGGGACAGGGCTAACTATGGCTACACCTTC,TRBV28,-,TRBD1,TRBJ1-2
CASSNRGHYGYTF,TGTGCCAGTAGCAACAGGGGACACTATGGCTACACCTTC,TRBV19,few,TRBD1,TRBJ1-2
CATTPGQGSQPQHF,TGTGCCACTACACCGGGACAGGGGAGTCAGCCCCAGCATTTT,TRBV19,once,TRBD1,TRBJ1-5
CSVARGGNEQFF,TGCAGCGTTGCAAGGGGGGGCAATGAGCAGTTCTTC,TRBV29-1,once,-,TRBJ2-1
CASSYSRAGGLEPQHF,TGTGCCAGCAGTTACTCGAGAGCAGGGGGCTTAGAGCCCCAGCATTTT,TRBV6-5,-,TRBD1,TRBJ1-5
CASSVAPGVVETQYF,TGTGCCAGCAGCGTAGCCCCGGGGGTGGTGGAGACCCAGTACTTC,TRBV9,-,-,TRBJ2-5
CASSRADQGRSNQPQHF,TGTGCCAGCAGCAGAGCTGACCAGGGTAGGAGCAATCAGCCCCAGCATTTT,TRBV6-2/TRBV6-3,-,-,TRBJ1-5
CSASHRGSNQPQHF,TGCAGTGCTAGTCACAGGGGCAGCAATCAGCCCCAGCATTTT,TRBV20-1,-,TRBD1,TRBJ1-5
CASSSDRGGQPQHF,TGTGCCAGCAGCTCGGACCGCGGAGGTCAGCCCCAGCATTTT,TRBV5-5,-,-,TRBJ1-5
CASCQTGTAGEQYF,TGTGCCAGCTGCCAGACCGGGACAGCGGGCGAGCAGTACTTC,TRBV27,-,-,TRBJ2-7
CASSLRTAPYLDYGYTF,TGTGCCAGCAGCCTCCGGACAGCGCCGTACCTCGACTATGGCTACACCTTC,TRBV11-2,-,-,TRBJ1-2
CASNRRTERNTEAFF,TGTGCCAGCAACCGTCGGACAGAGAGGAACACTGAAGCTTTCTTT,TRBV6-5,-,-,TRBJ1-1
CASSLQGGEQYF,TGTGCCAGTAGTCTACAGGGCGGCGAGCAGTACTTC,TRBV19,-,-,TRBJ2-7
CASSQDLAGVWDTQYF,TGTGCCAGCAGCCAGGATCTAGCGGGAGTGTGGGATACGCAGTATTTT,TRBV3-1/TRBV3-2,-,TRBD2,TRBJ2-3
CASSFSQGKVQFF,TGTGCCAGCAGTTTTTCCCAGGGCAAGGTGCAGTTCTTC,TRBV12-3/TRBV12-4,-,-,TRBJ2-1
CASSFGKITDTQYF,TGTGCCAGCAGCTTCGGTAAAATCACAGATACGCAGTATTTT,TRBV11-2,-,-,TRBJ2-3
CASSQDRVETNEKLFF,TGCGCCAGCAGCCAAGACAGGGTCGAAACTAATGAAAAACTGTTTTTT,TRBV4-3,-,-,TRBJ1-4
CASSIQGLPITDTQYF,TGTGCCAGCAGCATACAGGGTCTCCCTATCACAGATACGCAGTATTTT,TRBV2,-,-,TRBJ2-3
CASSFLNSGENTGELFF,TGTGCCAGCAGCTTCTTGAATAGCGGGGAGAACACCGGGGAGCTGTTTTTT,TRBV7-2,few,TRBD2,TRBJ2-2
CASSLTGGSWDTQYF,TGTGCCAGCAGTCTTACGGGCGGGAGCTGGGATACGCAGTATTTT,TRBV27,-,TRBD2,TRBJ2-3
CASSNGPALPQHF,TGTGCCAGCAGCAACGGTCCCGCCCTGCCCCAGCATTTT,TRBV6-5,-,-,TRBJ1-5
CASSQEIQGAEAFF,TGCGCCAGCAGCCAAGAGATACAGGGGGCTGAAGCTTTCTTT,TRBV4-3,-,TRBD1,TRBJ1-1
CASSELAGSYNEQFF,TGTGCCAGCAGTGAACTAGCGGGCTCCTACAATGAGCAGTTCTTC,TRBV6-1,-,TRBD2,TRBJ2-1
CASSLGQGRADTQYF,TGCGCCAGCAGCTTGGGACAGGGACGGGCAGATACGCAGTATTTT,TRBV5-1,few,TRBD1,TRBJ2-3
CASSDPGRGAETQYF,TGTGCCAGCAGTGATCCTGGCAGGGGGGCAGAGACCCAGTACTTC,TRBV6-1,-,-,TRBJ2-5
CASSSDSYGYTF,TGTGCCAGCAGTTCGGACAGCTATGGCTACACCTTC,TRBV6-6,-,-,TRBJ1-2
CSVGPGVGRELFF,TGCAGCGTAGGTCCGGGGGTGGGCCGGGAGCTGTTTTTT,TRBV29-1,-,-,TRBJ2-2
CASTAGTGMTGELFF,TGTGCCAGTACCGCCGGGACAGGGATGACCGGGGAGCTGTTTTTT,TRBV19,-,TRBD1,TRBJ2-2
CASSRGGGAWANVLTF,TGTGCCAGCAGTCGAGGAGGGGGCGCCTGGGCCAACGTCCTGACTTTC,TRBV6-6,-,-,TRBJ2-6
CASSKARTGVSNQPQHF,TGTGCCAGCAGTAAAGCGCGGACAGGGGTCAGCAATCAGCCCCAGCATTTT,TRBV6-1,once,TRBD1,TRBJ1-5
CASSTTLAGGRDTQYF,TGTGCCAGTAGTACGACCCTAGCGGGAGGTCGAGATACGCAGTATTTT,TRBV19,-,TRBD2,TRBJ2-3
CASASGQPSYEQYF,TGCGCCAGCGCCTCCGGACAGCCGTCCTACGAGCAGTACTTC,TRBV5-1,-,-,TRBJ2-7
CAISEGLGNTIYF,TGTGCCATCAGTGAGGGACTGGGAAACACCATATATTTT,TRBV10-3,-,-,TRBJ1-3
CSVVFTGVNEQFF,TGCAGCGTTGTGTTTACCGGTGTCAATGAGCAGTTCTTC,TRBV29-1,-,-,TRBJ2-1
CASSRDRGQPQHF,TGTGCCAGCAGCCGGGACAGGGGTCAGCCCCAGCATTTT,TRBV2,-,TRBD1,TRBJ1-5
CASRDRDYTEAFF,TGTGCCAGCAGGGACAGGGACTACACTGAAGCTTTCTTT,TRBV6-6,-,TRBD1,TRBJ1-1
CASSYSTRGTYEQYF,TGTGCCAGCAGTTACTCCACCAGGGGTACCTACGAGCAGTACTTC,TRBV6-6,-,-,TRBJ2-7
CASLNGQGNTGELFF,TGTGCCAGCCTCAACGGACAGGGGAACACCGGGGAGCTGTTTTTT,TRBV18,few,TRBD1,TRBJ2-2